Listed below are T cell receptor beta chains from one sample, sequenced in a study of shared T cell receptors in the human thymus. Sequencing was performed with immunoSEQ multiplex PCR; in TCRdb, only in-frame clones are kept and a portion is missing. The sample has about 610,000 clones; approximately 88% are singletons. The sample also formed part of further work on human thymus T cells.

Sequencing used thymocytes. The receptors stem from a boy under two years old with a congenital heart defect. Each CDR3 is given with its conserved first and last residue. D genes are given only for firm matches. Clone size is given for some rows only: seen once, a few or many times, or a class if the clone is expanded.

CDR3 DNA: TGTGCCAGCAGCTTAGATGGGCTAGCGGGAGAAAGTGACAATGAGCAGTTCTTC
CDR3 protein: CASSLDGLAGESDNEQFF
J gene: TRBJ2-1
D gene: TRBD2
V gene: TRBV11-2
clone size: -

CDR3 DNA: TGTGCCACCAGCACAGACTCCACGGTTGGAGCGGGAGCTGCATGTGAGCAGTTCTTC
CDR3 protein: CATSTDSTVGAGAACEQFF
J gene: TRBJ2-1
D gene: TRBD2
V gene: TRBV15
clone size: -

CDR3 DNA: TGTGCCAGCAGTAATACTAGCGGGAGTATGGAGACCCAGTACTTC
CDR3 protein: CASSNTSGSMETQYF
J gene: TRBJ2-5
D gene: TRBD2
V gene: TRBV28
clone size: -

CDR3 DNA: TGTGCTAGTGGTTTGAGTTCGGGGAGTAAGGCTTTAGGCTACACCTTC
CDR3 protein: CASGLSSGSKALGYTF
J gene: TRBJ1-2
D gene: -
V gene: TRBV12-5
clone size: -

CDR3 DNA: TGTGCCAGCTCACCATGGGTTTGGGCGAGCTCCTACAATGAGCAGTTCTTC
CDR3 protein: CASSPWVWASSYNEQFF
J gene: TRBJ2-1
D gene: -
V gene: TRBV18
clone size: -

CDR3 DNA: TGTGCCAGCAGTCTCCCCGCCGGGACTAGCGGCCTGGATGAGCAGTTCTTC
CDR3 protein: CASSLPAGTSGLDEQFF
J gene: TRBJ2-1
D gene: TRBD2
V gene: TRBV28
clone size: -

CDR3 DNA: TGTGCCAGCAGCCAGGACGTTGAACAGGGACGAGCTAACTATGGCTACACCTTC
CDR3 protein: CASSQDVEQGRANYGYTF
J gene: TRBJ1-2
D gene: -
V gene: TRBV4-2
clone size: -

CDR3 DNA: TGTGCCAGCTCACCTGGGGTCAGGGGGGCGACTGAAGCTTTCTTT
CDR3 protein: CASSPGVRGATEAFF
J gene: TRBJ1-1
D gene: TRBD1
V gene: TRBV18
clone size: once

CDR3 DNA: TGTGCCAGTAGTAGGACAGGGACTGGCTACACCTTC
CDR3 protein: CASSRTGTGYTF
J gene: TRBJ1-2
D gene: TRBD1
V gene: TRBV19
clone size: -

CDR3 DNA: TGTGCCAGCAGTCCCCCCGGGACAGACTACGAGCAGTACTTC
CDR3 protein: CASSPPGTDYEQYF
J gene: TRBJ2-7
D gene: TRBD1
V gene: TRBV28
clone size: -

CDR3 DNA: TGCAGCGTTGAACGCAACGGTACAGGGACAGATGGCTACACCTTC
CDR3 protein: CSVERNGTGTDGYTF
J gene: TRBJ1-2
D gene: TRBD1
V gene: TRBV29-1
clone size: once

CDR3 DNA: TGTGCCTGCCCGGACCTGAGGGACAGGGGCCTTGTCGGGGAGACCCAGTACTTC
CDR3 protein: CACPDLRDRGLVGETQYF
J gene: TRBJ2-5
D gene: TRBD1
V gene: TRBV30
clone size: few

CDR3 DNA: TGCGCCAGCAGCCAAGATAGTGAGGCCTCTGGGGCCAACGTCCTGACTTTC
CDR3 protein: CASSQDSEASGANVLTF
J gene: TRBJ2-6
D gene: -
V gene: TRBV4-1
clone size: -

CDR3 DNA: TGTGCCAGCAGAAACCATAAATCATTTTCGGGATCTGGGGCCAACGTCCTGACTTTC
CDR3 protein: CASRNHKSFSGSGANVLTF
J gene: TRBJ2-6
D gene: -
V gene: TRBV2
clone size: -

CDR3 DNA: TGCGCCAGCAGCTTTAGCGGGGGGCCCCAAGAGACCCAGTACTTC
CDR3 protein: CASSFSGGPQETQYF
J gene: TRBJ2-5
D gene: TRBD2
V gene: TRBV5-1
clone size: -

CDR3 DNA: TGTGCCAGCAGTTTATGGCAGGGATCGAGCTACACCTTC
CDR3 protein: CASSLWQGSSYTF
J gene: TRBJ1-2
D gene: -
V gene: TRBV27
clone size: -

CDR3 DNA: TGTGCCAGCAGCAATCGGGGGGCCAGCAATCAGCCCCAGCATTTT
CDR3 protein: CASSNRGASNQPQHF
J gene: TRBJ1-5
D gene: -
V gene: TRBV7-2
clone size: -

CDR3 DNA: TGTGCTAGTGGTTTGGTACGCGAGGGGGTTGGATCCTACAATGAGCAGTTCTTC
CDR3 protein: CASGLVREGVGSYNEQFF
J gene: TRBJ2-1
D gene: -
V gene: TRBV12-5
clone size: -

CDR3 DNA: TGTGCCACCCAGGGGAGCTATGGCTACACCTTC
CDR3 protein: CATQGSYGYTF
J gene: TRBJ1-2
D gene: -
V gene: TRBV28
clone size: -

CDR3 DNA: TGTGCCACCAGCACCTTCGAGGGAGGGACTGAAGCTTTCTTT
CDR3 protein: CATSTFEGGTEAFF
J gene: TRBJ1-1
D gene: -
V gene: TRBV15
clone size: -

CDR3 DNA: TGTGCCAGCAGTGAAGCGACAGGACGCTACGAGCAGTACTTC
CDR3 protein: CASSEATGRYEQYF
J gene: TRBJ2-7
D gene: -
V gene: TRBV6-1
clone size: few

CDR3 DNA: TGTGCCAGCAGCGCCGGCGGGGGGGAGACCCAGTACTTC
CDR3 protein: CASSAGGGETQYF
J gene: TRBJ2-5
D gene: TRBD2
V gene: TRBV11-2
clone size: -

CDR3 DNA: TGTGCCAGTCACCCGGTTGGGGGGTTCCCCTACGAGCAGTACTTC
CDR3 protein: CASHPVGGFPYEQYF
J gene: TRBJ2-7
D gene: -
V gene: TRBV6-1
clone size: -

CDR3 DNA: TGTGCCAGTAGTGCGGATGGCGGGGAGCTGTTTTTT
CDR3 protein: CASSADGGELFF
J gene: TRBJ2-2
D gene: -
V gene: TRBV19
clone size: few

CDR3 DNA: TGTGCTAGTGGTTTGTCACAGGGTCAGGGCTACACCTTC
CDR3 protein: CASGLSQGQGYTF
J gene: TRBJ1-2
D gene: -
V gene: TRBV12-5
clone size: -

CDR3 DNA: TGTGCCAGCAGCTTAGTGGAGAGCTCCTACGAGCAGTACTTC
CDR3 protein: CASSLVESSYEQYF
J gene: TRBJ2-7
D gene: -
V gene: TRBV7-8
clone size: -

CDR3 DNA: TGTGCCAGCAGTTCGGGACCCGGGATAGGGGGCTACAATGAGCAGTTCTTC
CDR3 protein: CASSSGPGIGGYNEQFF
J gene: TRBJ2-1
D gene: -
V gene: TRBV27
clone size: -

CDR3 DNA: TGCGCCAGCAGCCAAGGACTAGGGACAGAGCCAAACATTCAGTACTTC
CDR3 protein: CASSQGLGTEPNIQYF
J gene: TRBJ2-4
D gene: -
V gene: TRBV4-3
clone size: -

CDR3 DNA: TGTGCCAGCAGTGAATGGGGCCACAATGAGCAGTTCTTC
CDR3 protein: CASSEWGHNEQFF
J gene: TRBJ2-1
D gene: -
V gene: TRBV25-1
clone size: -

CDR3 DNA: TGTGCCAGCAGGGACTACGGAGGTGACACTGAAGCTTTCTTT
CDR3 protein: CASRDYGGDTEAFF
J gene: TRBJ1-1
D gene: -
V gene: TRBV6-5
clone size: few

CDR3 DNA: TGTGCCAGTAGTAGGGAGAAAAACATTCAGTACTTC
CDR3 protein: CASSREKNIQYF
J gene: TRBJ2-4
D gene: -
V gene: TRBV19
clone size: -

CDR3 DNA: TGTGCCAGCAGTTACGGGGAGGTCAACAATGAGCAGTTCTTC
CDR3 protein: CASSYGEVNNEQFF
J gene: TRBJ2-1
D gene: -
V gene: TRBV6-6
clone size: -

CDR3 DNA: TGCGCCAGCAGTAACGTGGGCCTTGAGCAGTTCTTC
CDR3 protein: CASSNVGLEQFF
J gene: TRBJ2-1
D gene: -
V gene: TRBV10-2
clone size: -

CDR3 DNA: TGTGCCAGCAGCTTAGAAGCGTCCCTAGAAGCTTTCTTT
CDR3 protein: CASSLEASLEAFF
J gene: TRBJ1-1
D gene: -
V gene: TRBV7-9
clone size: -

CDR3 DNA: TGTGCCAGCAGCGCAAAGGACAGGGGAGGATGGGATACGCAGTATTTT
CDR3 protein: CASSAKDRGGWDTQYF
J gene: TRBJ2-3
D gene: TRBD1
V gene: TRBV27
clone size: -

CDR3 DNA: TGCGCCAGCAGCCAAGTGGCCTCAGGGAGGTTCGGAGGAGAGACCCAGTACTTC
CDR3 protein: CASSQVASGRFGGETQYF
J gene: TRBJ2-5
D gene: -
V gene: TRBV4-1
clone size: -

CDR3 DNA: TGCGCCAGCAGCCAAGCTGACAGGCCAGATACGCAGTATTTT
CDR3 protein: CASSQADRPDTQYF
J gene: TRBJ2-3
D gene: -
V gene: TRBV4-1
clone size: once

CDR3 DNA: TGTGCCAGCAGCTCCCGACAGGAAGACGACCAGAATAACCGGGATTGCACGATGGACGAGCTGTTTTTT
CDR3 protein: CASSSRQEDDQNNRDCTMDELFF
J gene: TRBJ1-4
D gene: -
V gene: TRBV28
clone size: once

CDR3 DNA: TGTGCCAGCAGCAACGCCTCGGGGGAGAACACAGATACGCAGTATTTT
CDR3 protein: CASSNASGENTDTQYF
J gene: TRBJ2-3
D gene: -
V gene: TRBV11-3
clone size: -

CDR3 DNA: TGTGCCAGCAGCAAAGCAGGACTCCAGGTGGGCTACGAGCAGTACTTC
CDR3 protein: CASSKAGLQVGYEQYF
J gene: TRBJ2-7
D gene: -
V gene: TRBV21-1
clone size: -

CDR3 DNA: TGTGCCAGCAGCTTACCAGGGTATGCGCAGTACTTC
CDR3 protein: CASSLPGYAQYF
J gene: TRBJ2-7
D gene: -
V gene: TRBV11-1
clone size: -

CDR3 DNA: TGTGCCACCAGCAGAGCCCTGACAGGTTTCTCTGGAAACACCATATATTTT
CDR3 protein: CATSRALTGFSGNTIYF
J gene: TRBJ1-3
D gene: -
V gene: TRBV15
clone size: -

CDR3 DNA: TGCGCCAGCGGTGAGCGGAGCACTGAAGCTTTCTTT
CDR3 protein: CASGERSTEAFF
J gene: TRBJ1-1
D gene: -
V gene: TRBV10-2
clone size: -

CDR3 DNA: TGCACCAGCAGCCCCGGGGGGAGCTCCTACAATGAGCAGTTCTTC
CDR3 protein: CTSSPGGSSYNEQFF
J gene: TRBJ2-1
D gene: -
V gene: TRBV1
clone size: -

CDR3 DNA: TGTGCCAGCAGATTCCGACAGGGCTACGAGCAGTACTTC
CDR3 protein: CASRFRQGYEQYF
J gene: TRBJ2-7
D gene: TRBD1
V gene: TRBV6-5
clone size: -

CDR3 DNA: TGTGCCGCGGGATGCGGTGATTCCTACGAGCAGTACTTC
CDR3 protein: CAAGCGDSYEQYF
J gene: TRBJ2-7
D gene: -
V gene: TRBV10-3
clone size: -

CDR3 DNA: TGTGCCAGCAGTCTAGCGGGAGGTGGCTACAATGAGCAGTTCTTC
CDR3 protein: CASSLAGGGYNEQFF
J gene: TRBJ2-1
D gene: TRBD2
V gene: TRBV27
clone size: -

CDR3 DNA: TGTGCCAGCAGTCCCCAACTAGCGGGAGGGCACGAGCAGTACTTC
CDR3 protein: CASSPQLAGGHEQYF
J gene: TRBJ2-7
D gene: TRBD2
V gene: TRBV27
clone size: -

CDR3 DNA: TGTGCCAGCAGCTTAGTAAGTCCAGCAGGGAGGGACACTGAAGCTTTCTTT
CDR3 protein: CASSLVSPAGRDTEAFF
J gene: TRBJ1-1
D gene: -
V gene: TRBV7-2
clone size: -

CDR3 DNA: TGTGCCAGCAGCCATATAGCGGGAGAGGGTTACGAGCAGTACTTC
CDR3 protein: CASSHIAGEGYEQYF
J gene: TRBJ2-7
D gene: TRBD2
V gene: TRBV4-2
clone size: -

CDR3 DNA: TGTGCCAGCAGTTCGGGACACTCCTTATATGGCTACACCTTC
CDR3 protein: CASSSGHSLYGYTF
J gene: TRBJ1-2
D gene: -
V gene: TRBV27
clone size: -

CDR3 DNA: TGTGCCAGCAGTGAAGCGCCCCCCGGGGAATCCTACGAGCAGTACTTC
CDR3 protein: CASSEAPPGESYEQYF
J gene: TRBJ2-7
D gene: -
V gene: TRBV6-1
clone size: -

CDR3 DNA: TGTGCCAGCAGAGACGGGACAGGGTCCCACAATGAGCAGTTCTTC
CDR3 protein: CASRDGTGSHNEQFF
J gene: TRBJ2-1
D gene: TRBD1
V gene: TRBV11-3
clone size: -